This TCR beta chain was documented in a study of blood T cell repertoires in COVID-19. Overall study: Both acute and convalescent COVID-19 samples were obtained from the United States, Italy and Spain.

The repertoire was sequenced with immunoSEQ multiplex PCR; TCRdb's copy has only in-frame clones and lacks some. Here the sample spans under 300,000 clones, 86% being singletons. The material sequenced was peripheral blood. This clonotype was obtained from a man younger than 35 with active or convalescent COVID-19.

CDR3 sequence: CASSLAGGLARDTQYF. CDR3 coding DNA: TGCGCCAGCAGCTTGGCCGGCGGACTAGCTAGAGATACGCAGTATTTT. The J gene is TRBJ2-3, the V gene TRBV5-1, with 8 bases identical to TRBD2. The CDR3 covers 16 residues. The junction had 8 bases not matched to a gene; V was cut back by 0 bases and J by 5 bases. In germline, CDR1 is SGHRS, CDR2 YFSETQ.